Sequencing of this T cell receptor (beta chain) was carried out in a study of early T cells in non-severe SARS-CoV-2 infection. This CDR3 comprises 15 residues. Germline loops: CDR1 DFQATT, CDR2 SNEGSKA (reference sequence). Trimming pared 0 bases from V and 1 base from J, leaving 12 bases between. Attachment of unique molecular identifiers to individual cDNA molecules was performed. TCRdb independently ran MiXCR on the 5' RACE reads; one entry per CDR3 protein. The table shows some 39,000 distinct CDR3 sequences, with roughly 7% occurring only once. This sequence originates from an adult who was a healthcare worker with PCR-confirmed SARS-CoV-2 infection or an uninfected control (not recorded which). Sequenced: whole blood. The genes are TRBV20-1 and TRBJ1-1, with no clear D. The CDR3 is CSARDLSRGNTEAFF. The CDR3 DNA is TGCAGTGCTAGAGACCTATCACGCGGGAACACTGAAGCTTTCTTT.